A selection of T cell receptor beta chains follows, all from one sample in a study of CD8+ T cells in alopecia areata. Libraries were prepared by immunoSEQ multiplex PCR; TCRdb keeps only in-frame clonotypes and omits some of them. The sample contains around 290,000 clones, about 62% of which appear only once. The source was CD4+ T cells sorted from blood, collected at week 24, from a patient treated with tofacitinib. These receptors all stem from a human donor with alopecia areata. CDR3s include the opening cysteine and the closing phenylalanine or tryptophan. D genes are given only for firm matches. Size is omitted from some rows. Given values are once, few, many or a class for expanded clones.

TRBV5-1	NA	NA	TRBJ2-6	TGCGCCAGCAGCTTGGAACGGGTTGGCGCCAACGTCCTGACTTTC	CASSLERVGANVLTF
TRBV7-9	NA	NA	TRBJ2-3	TGTGCCAGCAGTCCCAAAGGACCGTGGCAGGACACAGATACGCAGTATTTT	CASSPKGPWQDTDTQYF
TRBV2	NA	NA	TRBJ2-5	TGTGCCAGCAGTAGGTCGGCCGCTCGCCAAGAGACCCAGTACTTC	CASSRSAARQETQYF
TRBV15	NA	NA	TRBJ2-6	TGTGCCACCAGCAGAGATCCCCAGGGATCTGGGGCCAACGTCCTGACTTTC	CATSRDPQGSGANVLTF
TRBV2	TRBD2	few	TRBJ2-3	TGTGCCAGCCAACTAGCGGGGGGCACAGATACGCAGTATTTT	CASQLAGGTDTQYF
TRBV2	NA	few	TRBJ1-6	TGTGCCAGCAGTGGGGGAAGGGCTGGGAGCAATTCACCCCTCCACTTT	CASSGGRAGSNSPLHF
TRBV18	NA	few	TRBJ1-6	TGTGCCAGCTCACCTGGGGATTCACCCCTCCACTTT	CASSPGDSPLHF
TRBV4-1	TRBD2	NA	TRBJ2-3	TGCGCCAGCAGCCAAGATGGGCCCACTAGCGGGGCTGCAGATACGCAGTATTTT	CASSQDGPTSGAADTQYF
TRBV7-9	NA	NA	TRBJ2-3	TGTGCCAGCAGCTTAGCAGGGGGCACAGATACGCAGTATTTT	CASSLAGGTDTQYF
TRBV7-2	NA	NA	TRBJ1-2	TGTGCCAGCAGGCTGACAGGACCTCCGATGGGCTACACCTTC	CASRLTGPPMGYTF
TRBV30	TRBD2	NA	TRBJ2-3	TGTGCCTGGAGTCGGTCGTTCGGCGGGGGGACAGATACGCAGTATTTT	CAWSRSFGGGTDTQYF
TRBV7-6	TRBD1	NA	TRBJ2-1	TGTGCCAGCAGCTCCTGGGACAGGGGACGTCCCAATGAGCAGTTCTTC	CASSSWDRGRPNEQFF
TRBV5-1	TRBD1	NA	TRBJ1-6	TGCGCCAGCAGCTTCGGGGACACACAGGGGAATTCACCCCTCCACTTT	CASSFGDTQGNSPLHF
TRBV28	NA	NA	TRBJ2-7	TGTGCCAGCGGTGTAGTACATCGGATTTACGAGCAGTACTTC	CASGVVHRIYEQYF
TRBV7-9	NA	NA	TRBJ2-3	TGTGCCAGCAGCTTAGCAGGGAGAGATACGCAGTATTTT	CASSLAGRDTQYF
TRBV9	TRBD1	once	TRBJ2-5	TGTGCCAGCAGCGTCGCCCCTGGGACAGGGCAAGAGACCCAGTACTTC	CASSVAPGTGQETQYF
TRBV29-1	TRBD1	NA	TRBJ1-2	TGCAGCGTTTTGGGACAGGCAACCTATGGCTACACCTTC	CSVLGQATYGYTF
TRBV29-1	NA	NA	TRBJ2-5	TGCAGCGTTGTCGTGTACCAAGAGACCCAGTACTTC	CSVVVYQETQYF
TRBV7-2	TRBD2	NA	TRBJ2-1	TGTGCCAGCAGCTTAATTCGGGGACTACAGAATGAGCAGTTCTTC	CASSLIRGLQNEQFF
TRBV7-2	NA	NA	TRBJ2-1	TGTGCCAGCAGCTTATCAGCCTACAATGAGCAGTTCTTC	CASSLSAYNEQFF
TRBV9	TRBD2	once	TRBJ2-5	TGTGCCAGCAGCGTAACTAGCGGGGGGGCCCGTGGTGAGACCCAGTACTTC	CASSVTSGGARGETQYF
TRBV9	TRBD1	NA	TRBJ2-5	TGTGCCAGCAGCCTTTATCCGACAGGGGTGGGAGAGACCCAGTACTTC	CASSLYPTGVGETQYF
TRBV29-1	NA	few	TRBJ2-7	TGCAGCGTTGGGGGACGAGGTTCTTTCTCCGAGCAGTACTTC	CSVGGRGSFSEQYF
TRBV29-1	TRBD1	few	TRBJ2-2	TGCAGCACTCGATCCGGGACAGACACCGGGGAGCTGTTTTTT	CSTRSGTDTGELFF
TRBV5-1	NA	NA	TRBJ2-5	TGCGCCAGCAGCCATCGGACTATCAAAGAGACCCAGTACTTC	CASSHRTIKETQYF
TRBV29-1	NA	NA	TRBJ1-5	TGCAGCGTGTGGGAGGGGGGCCGCAATCAGCCCCAGCATTTT	CSVWEGGRNQPQHF
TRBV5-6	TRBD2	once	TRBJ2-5	TGTGCCAGCAGCTCACTAGCGGGGGGCCTGGAGACCCAGTACTTC	CASSSLAGGLETQYF
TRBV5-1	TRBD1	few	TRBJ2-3	TGCGCCAGCAGCCCACAGGGGTGGGGCACAGATACGCAGTATTTT	CASSPQGWGTDTQYF
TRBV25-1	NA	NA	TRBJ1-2	TGTGCCAGCAGTGAATTAACACAGGGACGATCGTTCGGCTACACCTTC	CASSELTQGRSFGYTF
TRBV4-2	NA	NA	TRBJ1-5	TGTGCCAGCAGCCAAGCCTCCGATGCAGGGAATCAGCCCCAGCATTTT	CASSQASDAGNQPQHF
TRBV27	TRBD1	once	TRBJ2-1	TGTGCCAGCACGGACAGGGGGCTTACCGTCTCCTACAATGAGCAGTTCTTC	CASTDRGLTVSYNEQFF
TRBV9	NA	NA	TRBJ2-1	TGTGCCAGCAGCGTAGATAGCGGTGCCTCCTACAATGAGCAGTTCTTC	CASSVDSGASYNEQFF
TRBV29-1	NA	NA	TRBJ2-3	TGCAGCGTTGAGGCTTACACAGATACGCAGTATTTT	CSVEAYTDTQYF
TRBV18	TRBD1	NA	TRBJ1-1	TGTGCCAGCTCACTCGGGACAGGGGAAAGAGATGAAGCTTTCTTT	CASSLGTGERDEAFF
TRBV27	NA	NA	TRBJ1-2	TGTGCCAGCAGTGCAGATCCAGACTATGGCTACACCTTC	CASSADPDYGYTF
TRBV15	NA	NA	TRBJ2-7	TGTGCCACCAGTAAAGGGCGGGACAGCTCCTACGAGCAGTACTTC	CATSKGRDSSYEQYF
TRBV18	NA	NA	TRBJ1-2	TGTGCCAGCTCACCAATGGAGAACTATGGCTACACCTTC	CASSPMENYGYTF
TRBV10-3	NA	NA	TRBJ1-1	TGTGCGTGCAGGGAGAACACTGAAGCTTTCTTT	CACRENTEAFF
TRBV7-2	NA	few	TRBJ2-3	TGTGCCAGCAGCTTAGGGGACCTGCGGACAGATACGCAGTATTTT	CASSLGDLRTDTQYF
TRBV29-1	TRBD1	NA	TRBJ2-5	TGCAGCGTCGGGACAGGGCAAGAGACCCAGTACTTC	CSVGTGQETQYF
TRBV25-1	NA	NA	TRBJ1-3	TGTGCCAGCAGTGAAAGTTCTCACACCATATATTTT	CASSESSHTIYF
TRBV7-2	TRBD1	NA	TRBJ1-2	TGTGCCAGCAGCTTTGGACAGGGCCCCTATGGCTACACCTTC	CASSFGQGPYGYTF
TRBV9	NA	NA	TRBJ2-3	TGTGCCAGCAGCGTAGTGGAGGGCTTGCAGTATTTT	CASSVVEGLQYF
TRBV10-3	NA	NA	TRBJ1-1	TGTGCCATCAGGGGGAACACTGAAGCTTTCTTT	CAIRGNTEAFF
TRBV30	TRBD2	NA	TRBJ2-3	TGTGCCTGGAGCGGGACTAGCGGGGGTGCGCAGTATTTT	CAWSGTSGGAQYF
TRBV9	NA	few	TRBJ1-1	TGTGCCAGCAGCGTTGGGGTGAGCACTGAAGCTTTCTTT	CASSVGVSTEAFF
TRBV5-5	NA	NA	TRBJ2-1	TGTGCCAGCAGCCTGGACCAGGGGGGCTCCTACAATGAGCAGTTCTTC	CASSLDQGGSYNEQFF
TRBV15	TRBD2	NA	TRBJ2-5	TGTGCCACCAGCAGAGATCAGGCGGGGGAACAAGAGACCCAGTACTTC	CATSRDQAGEQETQYF
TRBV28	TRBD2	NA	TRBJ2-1	TGTGCCAGCAGACCCCAGGGGACTAGCGGGGGAGAGGAGCAGTTCTTC	CASRPQGTSGGEEQFF
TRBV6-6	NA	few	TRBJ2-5	TGTGCCAGCAGTTACGTGGGGGAAGAGACCCAGTACTTC	CASSYVGEETQYF
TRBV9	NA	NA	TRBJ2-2	TGTGCCAGCAAAGGGGGGAGCGACACCGGGGAGCTGTTTTTT	CASKGGSDTGELFF
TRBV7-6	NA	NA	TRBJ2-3	TGTGCCAGCAGCTTAACTCCCGGGGGCCCCGCCGATACGCAGTATTTT	CASSLTPGGPADTQYF
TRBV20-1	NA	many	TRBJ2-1	TGCAGTGCTTCTGGACTGCTTGAGCAGTTCTTC	CSASGLLEQFF
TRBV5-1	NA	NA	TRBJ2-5	TGCGCCAGCAGGGTAGGACAAGAGACCCAGTACTTC	CASRVGQETQYF
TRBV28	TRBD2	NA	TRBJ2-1	TGTGCCAGCAGTTCCCTAACGGGACTAGGGTACAATGAGCAGTTCTTC	CASSSLTGLGYNEQFF